This TCR beta chain was obtained from a study of T cell responses to AZD1222 COVID-19 vaccine. The protocol was immunoSEQ multiplex PCR, while the TCRdb copy is restricted to in-frame clones and leaves out a portion. The table lists some 79,000 clones, over 75% of them singletons. A word on this clone: Its antigen is unidentified.

Points from the study as a whole: All repertoire sampling was performed exclusively after the peak T cell response.

The receptor's source is an adult who received the AZD1222 COVID-19 vaccine. Sequenced here: peripheral blood, sampled 28 days after the second AZD1222 dose.

The CDR3 region is CASSLMRTGELFF. The CDR3 DNA follows: TGTGCCAGCAGTTTGATGAGGACCGGGGAGCTGTTTTTT. The gene calls are TRBV28 and TRBJ2-2; D is unclear. The CDR3 runs 13 residues. CDR1 is MDHEN and CDR2 is SYDVKM in the germline V gene. V was cut by 3 bases and J by 5 bases, with 7 bases left in between.